The T cell receptor beta chain described here comes from a study of blood T cell repertoires in COVID-19. The CDR3 contains 16 residues. Germline V CDR1 and CDR2: SGHNT, YENEEA. V gave up 5 bases and J gave up 0 bases, with 14 bases separating them. Only in-frame clones appear in the TCRdb table, and some are missing; sequencing was by immunoSEQ multiplex PCR. The sample has tens of thousands of clones, roughly four fifths seen once; the top ten hold roughly 7.4%. The source of this sequence is a human donor in a cohort sampled during active COVID-19. Sample: peripheral blood. The chain has TRBV11-3 and TRBJ1-5; a weak D match, TRBD1 (6 bases). The CDR3 is CASSPNREGSNQPQHF. The CDR3 DNA is TGTGCCAGCAGCCCTAACAGGGAAGGTAGCAATCAGCCCCAGCATTTT.